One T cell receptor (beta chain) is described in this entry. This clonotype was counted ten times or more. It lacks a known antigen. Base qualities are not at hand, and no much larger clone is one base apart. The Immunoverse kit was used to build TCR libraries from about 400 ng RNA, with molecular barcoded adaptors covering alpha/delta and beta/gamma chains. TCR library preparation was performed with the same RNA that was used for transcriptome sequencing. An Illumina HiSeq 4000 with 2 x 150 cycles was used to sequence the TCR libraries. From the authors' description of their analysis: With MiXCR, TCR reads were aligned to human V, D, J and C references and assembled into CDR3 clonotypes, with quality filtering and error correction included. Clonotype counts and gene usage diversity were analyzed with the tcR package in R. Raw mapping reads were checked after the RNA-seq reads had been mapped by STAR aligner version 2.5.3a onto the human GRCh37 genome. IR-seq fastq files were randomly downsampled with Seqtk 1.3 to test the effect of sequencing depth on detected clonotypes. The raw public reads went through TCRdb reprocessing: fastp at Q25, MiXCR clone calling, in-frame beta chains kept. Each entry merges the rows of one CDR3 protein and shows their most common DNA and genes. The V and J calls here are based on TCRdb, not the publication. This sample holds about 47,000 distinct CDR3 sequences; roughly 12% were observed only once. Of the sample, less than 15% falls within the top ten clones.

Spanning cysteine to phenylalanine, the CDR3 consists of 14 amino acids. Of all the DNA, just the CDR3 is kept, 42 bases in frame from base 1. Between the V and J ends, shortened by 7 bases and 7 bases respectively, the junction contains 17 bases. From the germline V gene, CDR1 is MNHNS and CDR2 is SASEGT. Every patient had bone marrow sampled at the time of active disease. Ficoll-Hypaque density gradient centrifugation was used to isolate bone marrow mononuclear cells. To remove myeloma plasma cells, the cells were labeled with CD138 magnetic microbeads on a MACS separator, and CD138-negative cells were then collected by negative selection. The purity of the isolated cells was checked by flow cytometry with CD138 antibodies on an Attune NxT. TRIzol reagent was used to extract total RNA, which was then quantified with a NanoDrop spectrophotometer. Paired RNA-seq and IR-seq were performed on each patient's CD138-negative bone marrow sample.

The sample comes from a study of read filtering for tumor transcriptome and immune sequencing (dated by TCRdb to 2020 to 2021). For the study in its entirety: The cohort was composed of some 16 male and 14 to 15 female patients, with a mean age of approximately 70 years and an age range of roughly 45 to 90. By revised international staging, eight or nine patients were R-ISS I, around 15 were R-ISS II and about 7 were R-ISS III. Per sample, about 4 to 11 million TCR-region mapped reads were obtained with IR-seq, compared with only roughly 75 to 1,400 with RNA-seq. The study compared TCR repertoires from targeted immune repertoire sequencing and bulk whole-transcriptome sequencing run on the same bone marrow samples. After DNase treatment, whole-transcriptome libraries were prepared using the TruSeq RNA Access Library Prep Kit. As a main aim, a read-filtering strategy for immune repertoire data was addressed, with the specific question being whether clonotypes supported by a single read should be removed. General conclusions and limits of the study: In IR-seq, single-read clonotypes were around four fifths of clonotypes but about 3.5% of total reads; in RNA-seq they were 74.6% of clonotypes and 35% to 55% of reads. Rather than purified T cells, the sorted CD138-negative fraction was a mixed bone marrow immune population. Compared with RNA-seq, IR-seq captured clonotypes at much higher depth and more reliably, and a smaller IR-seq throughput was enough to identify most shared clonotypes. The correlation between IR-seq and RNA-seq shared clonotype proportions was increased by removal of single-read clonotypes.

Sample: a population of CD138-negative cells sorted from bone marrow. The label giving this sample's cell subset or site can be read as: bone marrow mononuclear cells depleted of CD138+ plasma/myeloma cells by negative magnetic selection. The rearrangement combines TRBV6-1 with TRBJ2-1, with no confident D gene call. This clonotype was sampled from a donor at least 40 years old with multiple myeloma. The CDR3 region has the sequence CASTLVLKGNEQFF. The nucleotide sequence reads TGTGCCAGCACCCTAGTCCTAAAGGGTAATGAGCAGTTCTTC.